This T cell receptor (beta chain) was profiled in a study of blood T cell repertoires in COVID-19. The CDR3 length is 16 residues. Germline CDR1 and CDR2: SGHRS and YFSETQ. With 4 bases clipped from V and 3 bases from J, the junction kept 9 bases outside the gene matches. Sequencing used immunoSEQ multiplex PCR; TCRdb keeps in-frame clones, though not all of them. The repertoire holds hundreds of thousands of clones, with about 93% as singletons. Sequenced material: peripheral blood. The chain carries TRBV5-1 and TRBJ2-1, with TRBD2 identical over 8 bases. The TCR was taken from a young woman who had recovered from COVID-19. The CDR3 nucleotides are TGCGCCAGCAGCAAAAGTAGCGGGACCGACTACAATGAGCAGTTCTTC. This encodes CASSKSSGTDYNEQFF.